This TCR beta chain was obtained from a study of blood T cell repertoires in COVID-19. Study overall: Sites in the United States, Italy and Spain provided acute and convalescent COVID-19 samples.

Per the original data handling: Nucleated cell number was recorded as an estimate derived from reference gene primer amplification. TCRdb's table, derived via immunoSEQ multiplex PCR, lists solely in-frame clones and lacks some. V and J calls and clone size come straight from that table; D and trimming were deduced from the DNA. The table has 80,000 or so clones, roughly four fifths seen once. V was clipped by 3 bases and J by 5 bases, with 5 bases between them. Germline V gene lookup returns CDR1 KGHSH and CDR2 LQKENI. This CDR3 has 11 amino acids. This TCR came from a human donor in a cohort sampled during active COVID-19. The chain joins TRBV18 to TRBJ2-7; D remains unclear. The sample consisted of peripheral blood. This CDR3 reads CASSPADEQYF. CDR3 in DNA: TGTGCCAGCTCACCGGCTGACGAGCAGTACTTC.